This T cell receptor (beta chain) was obtained from a study of blood T cell repertoires in COVID-19. Study-wide background: Whether acute or convalescent, the COVID-19 samples came from the United States, Italy and Spain.

Sequenced by immunoSEQ multiplex PCR; TCRdb stores in-frame clones only, minus some. This table has more than 200,000 clones, 88% appearing once. Sequencing input: PBMCs or T cells enriched from blood (not recorded which). This clonotype was sampled from a woman in her 30s who had been exposed to COVID-19.

CDR3 sequence reads: CASSLTSGSGDTQYF. The CDR3 DNA sequence: TGTGCCAGCAGCTTGACTAGCGGGAGTGGTGATACGCAGTATTTT. V usage is TRBV5-6 and J usage is TRBJ2-3, with 11 bases aligning to TRBD2. CDR1 and CDR2 from the germline V gene are SGHDT and YYEEEE. The junction had 4 bases not matched to a gene; V was cut back by 1 base and J by 6 bases. The CDR3 covers 15 residues.